Presented here are 11 T cell receptor beta chains from one specimen sequenced in a study of STAT3 mutations in large granular lymphocyte leukemia. Sequencing was performed with immunoSEQ multiplex PCR; in TCRdb, only in-frame clones are kept and a portion is missing. The repertoire has approximately 42,000 clones, 80% to 90% of them found once; the top ten carry around 0.44%. Study conclusions and caveats: In T-cell large granular lymphocyte leukemia, about half of patients showed multiple immunodominant subclonotypes.

Their cognate antigens are unknown. Sample: PBMCs. All receptors come from a human donor with T large granular lymphocyte leukemia. Some clones in this sample may be carry-over from other donors' samples.

This clone occurred once. The rearrangement uses TRBV6-5 and TRBJ2-3; 7 bases match TRBD1. CDR1 and CDR2 (germline): MNHEY, SVGAGI. This CDR3 is 15 amino acids long. Trimming cost V 5 bases and J 1 base; bases outside gene matches: 6. CDR3 nucleotides: TGTGCCAGCAGTCTGCTGAGGGGGCGCACAGATACGCAGTATTTT. Its translation: CASSLLRGRTDTQYF.

The V gene is TRBV27, the J gene TRBJ2-2; tentative D call: TRBD2 (5 bases). The V end was cut by 10 bases, the J end by 1 base, with 13 bases between. CDR1 MNHEY and CDR2 SMNVEV come from the germline V gene (reference sequence). CDR3 size: 14 residues. The CDR3 DNA sequence: TGTGCCACCAAAAGGACTTTGAACACCGGGGAGCTGTTTTTT. Translating it yields CATKRTLNTGELFF.

The CDR3 spells CASSWGTRNTGELFF. The CDR3 coding sequence is TGTGCCAGCAGCTGGGGGACGCGGAACACCGGGGAGCTGTTTTTT. The chain recombines TRBV5-8 with TRBJ2-2; D assignment may be TRBD1 or TRBD2 (5 bases each). Germline V gives CDR1 SGHTS, CDR2 YDEGEE. This CDR3 spans 15 amino acids. The germline V and J ends were trimmed by 3 bases and 1 base, with 10 bases remaining between them.

In its sample, this clone was seen a few times. The CDR3 DNA is TGTGCCAGCAGACACGTCGGGGGCGACTATGGCTACACCTTC. Amino acid sequence: CASRHVGGDYGYTF. The chain employs TRBV2 and TRBJ1-2; possible D gene TRBD1, 6 bases. This CDR3 region has 14 residues. V was shortened by 6 bases and J by 3 bases, with 14 bases between the two germline ends. Looked up from germline, CDR1 is SNHLY and CDR2 is FYNNEI.

A few counts support this clone. The rearrangement links TRBV6-5 to TRBJ1-2, with unresolved D. CDR3 length: 13 residues. Trimming stripped 4 bases from V and 1 base from J, with 7 bases between. Germline V gives CDR1 MNHEY, CDR2 SVGAGI. The DNA of the CDR3 is TGTGCCAGCAGTTCCACGGATAACTATGGCTACACCTTC. It translates to CASSSTDNYGYTF.

With respect to this clone: The germline gene is not matched at one end of the junction; a read error may be the cause. The V call is TRBV28, the J call TRBJ1-1; D may be TRBD1 (6 bases). The CDR3 consists of 14 residues. Germline V gene data show CDR1 as MDHEN and CDR2 as SYDVKM. CDR3 sequence (DNA): TGTGCCAGCAGTTTAACAACAGGGCCTGAAAAGACCCAATTT. Translation: CASSLTTGPEKTQF.

This clone was counted once. The rearrangement uses TRBV14 and TRBJ2-3; D not certain. Per the germline V gene, CDR1 is SGHDN and CDR2 is FVKESK. The CDR3 is 14 residues long. Trimming cost V 1 base and J 4 bases, with 9 bases left between them. CDR3 bases: TGTGCCAGCAGCCAAGGCTTTGGCCCAGATACGCAGTATTTT. Residues: CASSQGFGPDTQYF.

CDR3 nucleotide sequence: TGTGCCAGCAGCTCTGCGACCGGGACGGCGAACACCGGGGAGCTGTTTTTT. Amino acid sequence: CASSSATGTANTGELFF. This rearrangement joins TRBV5-5 to TRBJ2-2; D assignment may be TRBD1 or TRBD2 (5 bases each). CDR3 size: 17 residues. Germline V gene lookup returns CDR1 SGHKS and CDR2 YYEKEE (reference sequence). V lost 3 bases and J 0 bases, leaving 15 bases between the germline ends.

V gene TRBV5-5 combines with J gene TRBJ2-7; TRBD1 is a possible D gene (6 bases). The CDR3 is 14 residues long. Trimming stripped 3 bases from V and 2 bases from J, with 12 bases between. CDR1 SGHKS and CDR2 YYEKEE come from the germline V gene (reference sequence). The CDR3 nucleotides are TGTGCCAGCAGCTGGGACATAGGCCCCTACGAGCAGTACGTC. It codes for CASSWDIGPYEQYV.

The V gene is TRBV29-1, the J gene TRBJ2-2, with 7 nucleotides matching TRBD1. V was pared by 6 bases and J by 7 bases, with 5 bases of the junction left unmatched. CDR1 is SQVTM and CDR2 is ANQGSEA in the germline V gene. This CDR3 region has 12 residues. CDR3 sequence: CSVRTGFGELFF. CDR3 nucleotide sequence: TGCAGCGTGAGGACAGGATTCGGGGAGCTGTTTTTT.

This sequence joins TRBV2 and TRBJ1-5; D gene uncertain. V was cut by 7 bases and J by 0 bases, with 10 bases left in between. CDR1 is SNHLY and CDR2 is FYNNEI in the germline V gene. The CDR3 loop spans 14 amino acids. The CDR3 here is CASTSTNSNQPQHF. In DNA form, the CDR3 reads TGTGCCAGCACCAGCACGAATAGCAATCAGCCCCAGCATTTT.